The clone carrying this T cell receptor beta chain turned up a few times. As yet, its antigen is unknown. Thyroid ultrasound and orbital computed tomography, with clinical symptoms and serum thyroxine and TRAb, informed diagnoses. TCR beta CDR3 regions were amplified from RNA. HTBI primers drove first-round RT-PCR of the TCR CDR3. From the multiplex PCR reads, TCRdb called clonotypes with MiXCR, one entry per CDR3 protein. The data contain about 380,000 distinct CDR3 sequences, less than 20% of them singletons. The data are from a study of T cells in Graves' hyperthyroidism and ophthalmopathy. Overall study results and limits: For ophthalmopathy, model prediction preceded onset by a median about 6.4 months. Most expanded thyroid clonotypes above 0.001 recurred in blood.

V lost 10 bases, J lost 3 bases, and 16 bases lay in between. The CDR3 length is 13 residues. The rearrangement links TRBV12-3 or TRBV12-4 to TRBJ2-7; perhaps D is TRBD1 or TRBD2 (6 bases each). Sequencing was done on a sample of blood. The TCR sequence derives from a man aged 18 to 29 with Graves' ophthalmopathy. CDR3 sequence reads: CATQRGDYYEQYF. CDR3 nucleotide sequence: TGTGCCACCCAGAGGGGGGATTACTACGAGCAGTACTTC.